This TCR beta chain appears in the sequencing data of a study of vaccination effects on CD4 cells after COVID-19. Study information: Each participant was given two doses of one vaccine (BNT162b2 or mRNA-1273).

Antigen-specific CD4+ T cell clonotypes were called by their expansion after viral peptide-pool culture in ViraFEST. An approximately 10-day culture period preceded the isolation of CD4+ T cells. Vaccinated recipients, who were negative for nucleocapsid antibodies, had no history of SARS-CoV-2 infection. Replacing half the medium with IL-2 medium was done on days 3 and 7. Germline V gene data show CDR1 as LNHNV and CDR2 as YYDKDF (reference sequence). The CDR3 extends over 14 amino acids. Germline trimming cut 6 bases from V and 1 base from J; bases unmatched to any gene: 2. This clone was observed a single time. Its antigen remains unidentified. Sequencing used immunoSEQ multiplex PCR; TCRdb keeps in-frame clones, though not all of them. The table records about 73,000 clones, about four fifths of them present only once.

Here the sequenced sample was CD4+ T cells from PBMCs cultured with HCoV-NL63 spike peptides, taken before COVID-19 vaccination. The TCR was taken from a human donor who received a COVID-19 vaccine. The chain couples TRBV15 to TRBJ2-3, with TRBD2 matching over 9 bases. The CDR3 DNA reads TGTGCCACCAGGAAGCGGGGGGGCACAGATACGCAGTATTTT. This encodes CATRKRGGTDTQYF.